These 32 T cell receptor beta chains originate from one sample sequenced in a study of response to subunit inactivated influenza vaccine. TCRdb passed the RT-PCR reads through MiXCR, listing each CDR3 protein once. The sample lists 400,000 to 650,000 distinct CDR3 sequences, more than 7% occurring once. The material was PBMCs from blood, obtained around 25 months after vaccination. All receptors come from a man aged 50 to 69 who received an inactivated influenza vaccine.

This sequence joins TRBV11-2 and TRBJ2-4; 9 bases agree with TRBD1. The CDR3 extends over 19 amino acids. V trimming: 2 bases; J trimming: 0 bases; junction bases outside the gene matches: 11. Germline V gene data show CDR1 as SGHAT and CDR2 as FQNNGV. The CDR3 region has the DNA TGTGCCAGCAGCTTATCCGGGACAGGGACAACAATAGCCAAAAACATTCAGTACTTC. This translates into CASSLSGTGTTIAKNIQYF.

V gene TRBV9 combines with J gene TRBJ2-4, with 10 bases matching TRBD2. CDR3 length equals 19 residues. With V trimmed by 0 bases and J by 1 base, 10 bases remained unmatched. Germline V gives CDR1 SGDLS, CDR2 YYNGEE. The CDR3 DNA sequence: TGTGCCAGCAGCGTAGGCACTAGCGGGGCTGACTTTGCCAAAAACATTCAGTACTTC. Its translation: CASSVGTSGADFAKNIQYF.

This clonotype was detected ten times or more. The chain recombines TRBV7-8 with TRBJ2-7; unclear D gene. Germline CDR1 SGHVS, CDR2 FQNEAQ. CDR3 length: 13 amino acids. V was trimmed by 0 bases and J by 5 bases, leaving 8 bases between them. The CDR3 loop is CASSLAQSDEQYF. The CDR3 bases are TGTGCCAGCAGCTTAGCACAGAGCGACGAGCAGTACTTC. The full variable domain, completed using reference TRBV7-8 and TRBJ2-7, is GAGVSQSPRYKVAKRGQDVALRCDPISGHVSLFWYQQALGQGPEFLTYFQNEAQLDKSGLPSDRFFAERPEGSVSTLKIQRTQQEDSAVYLCASSLAQSDEQYFGPGTRLTVT.

This clonotype was detected many times. The V gene is TRBV4-3, the J gene TRBJ2-2; D possibly uses TRBD1 or TRBD2 (6 bases each). CDR1 and CDR2 (germline): LGHNA, YSLEER. The length of the CDR3 is 17 residues. Trimming removed 0 bases from V and 1 base from J, with 12 bases in between. CDR3 in amino acids: CASSQDLKGGNTGELFF. In DNA form, the CDR3 reads TGCGCCAGCAGCCAAGATCTAAAGGGGGGGAACACCGGGGAGCTGTTTTTT.

The chain has TRBV7-8 and TRBJ1-3; no firm D call. CDR3 length: 15 amino acids. Germline V CDR1 and CDR2: SGHVS, FQNEAQ. Trimming took 0 bases from V and 2 from J, leaving 8 bases between them. Here the CDR3 DNA reads TGTGCCAGCAGCTTAGCGAGAGAAACTGGAAACACCATATATTTT. Translating gives CASSLARETGNTIYF.

This clonotype showed up just a few times. The V gene is TRBV27, the J gene TRBJ2-1; 10 bases are a match to TRBD1. CDR1 and CDR2 from the germline V gene are MNHEY and SMNVEV (reference sequence). V shed 6 bases and J 7 bases; nucleotides not matched to a gene: 9. CDR3 size: 15 residues. In DNA form, the CDR3 reads TGTGCCAGCAGCCCCCGACAGGGGGCGCCGAATGAGCAGTTCTTC. Translating it yields CASSPRQGAPNEQFF.

V and J are TRBV6-2 or TRBV6-3 and TRBJ1-1; D not resolved. The CDR3 consists of 16 residues. Germline-derived CDR1 and CDR2 are MNHEY and SVGEGT. Trimming pared 0 bases from V and 0 bases from J, leaving 11 bases between. CDR3 region: CASSYSIRSMNTEAFF. CDR3 DNA sequence: TGTGCCAGCAGTTACTCGATCCGCAGCATGAACACTGAAGCTTTCTTT.

CDR3 DNA: TGTGCCAGCAGTTACTCGATGGTTGCAACTAATGAAAAACTGTTTTTT. Protein sequence: CASSYSMVATNEKLFF. This rearrangement joins TRBV6-5 to TRBJ1-4; D unclear. The V gene lost 0 bases and the J gene lost 0 bases, with 8 bases spanning the gap. This CDR3 is 16 amino acids long. Germline V gene sequence: CDR1 MNHEY, CDR2 SVGAGI.

At least ten counts were recorded for this clonotype. The CDR3 loop reads CASSQPIGTGELFF. The CDR3 coding sequence is TGTGCCAGCAGCCAACCCATCGGGACCGGGGAGCTGTTTTTT. The rearrangement uses TRBV7-6 and TRBJ2-2; D is ambiguous. The CDR3 runs to 14 residues. Germline lookup yields CDR1 SGHVS and CDR2 FNYEAQ. V dropped 5 bases and J dropped 5 bases, with 12 bases sitting between them. The complete variable domain, with remaining parts taken from reference TRBV7-6 and TRBJ2-2, reads GAGVSQSPRYKVTKRGQDVALRCDPISGHVSLYWYRQALGQGPEFLTYFNYEAQQDKSGLPNDRFSAERPEGSISTLTIQRTEQRDSAMYRCASSQPIGTGELFFGEGSRLTVL.

The J gene is TRBJ2-5, the V gene TRBV5-1; TRBD2 might be the D (6 bases). CDR3 length: 16 amino acids. Trimming removed 0 bases from V and 2 bases from J, with 14 bases in between. CDR1 and CDR2 from the germline V gene are SGHRS and YFSETQ. CDR3 region: CASSLGAGNIQETQYF. Here the CDR3 DNA reads TGCGCCAGCAGCTTGGGTGCGGGGAACATACAAGAGACCCAGTACTTC.

This sequence joins TRBV7-8 and TRBJ2-7; D is perhaps TRBD2 (6 bases). The CDR3 covers 14 residues. Germline CDR1 SGHVS, CDR2 FQNEAQ. Trimming removed 5 bases at V and 3 bases at J, with 14 bases between. CDR3 protein: CASSAEVADYEQYF. CDR3 nucleotides: TGTGCCAGCAGCGCGGAGGTAGCGGACTACGAGCAGTACTTC.

This clonotype was seen repeatedly, ten times or more. The gene calls are TRBV5-1 and TRBJ2-7; 9 bases agree with TRBD1. V was clipped by 3 bases and J by 0 bases; unmatched bases: 4. The CDR3 length is 15 residues. The germline V gene has CDR1 SGHRS and CDR2 YFSETQ. The CDR3 coding sequence is TGCGCCAGCAGCTCGAAACAGGGGGCCTCCTACGAGCAGTACTTC. Translated, it gives CASSSKQGASYEQYF.

The chain employs TRBV5-1 and TRBJ2-3, with D tentatively TRBD2 (6 bases). CDR1 is SGHRS, CDR2 YFSETQ, per germline. V lost 0 bases to trimming and J lost 4 bases, with 12 bases between them. The CDR3 contains 15 residues. CDR3 in DNA: TGCGCCAGCAGCTTGGGTCGGGGAGGCGCAGATACGCAGTATTTT. Translated, it gives CASSLGRGGADTQYF.

This clonotype was picked up many times. This chain links TRBV4-2 with TRBJ2-2, with D uncertain. This CDR3 is 14 amino acids long. V was trimmed by 1 base and J by 1 base, leaving 4 bases between them. Germline assignment: CDR1 LGHNA and CDR2 YNFKEQ. The CDR3 loop is CASSQGKNTGELFF. The CDR3 region has the DNA TGTGCCAGCAGCCAAGGCAAGAACACCGGGGAGCTGTTTTTT.

This clonotype has at least ten counts. The V call is TRBV5-1, the J call TRBJ2-3; 8 positions match TRBD2. Germline V gene data show CDR1 as SGHRS and CDR2 as YFSETQ. The V gene end was trimmed by 0 bases and the J gene end by 0 bases; junction bases not matched to a gene: 3. This CDR3 has 16 amino acids. CDR3 region: CASSLGSGTSTDTQYF. DNA of the CDR3: TGCGCCAGCAGCTTGGGTAGCGGGACTAGCACAGATACGCAGTATTTT.

This clonotype was detected a few times. The genes are TRBV9 and TRBJ2-1; D is unresolved. The length of the CDR3 is 16 residues. CDR1 is SGDLS, CDR2 YYNGEE, per germline. The V gene lost 3 bases and the J gene lost 0 bases, with 13 bases spanning the gap. CDR3: CASSGTTGSSYNEQFF. CDR3 bases: TGTGCCAGCAGCGGAACGACTGGAAGCTCCTACAATGAGCAGTTCTTC.

The rearrangement links TRBV6-2 or TRBV6-3 to TRBJ2-7; TRBD2 matches at 8 bases. The CDR3 contains 14 residues. Losses at the gene ends were 6 bases for V and 3 bases for J; bases not matched to a gene: 7. Germline loops: CDR1 MNHEY, CDR2 SVGEGT. This CDR3 is CASSRRGGYYEQYF. The CDR3 coding sequence is TGTGCCAGCAGCCGACGCGGGGGGTACTACGAGCAGTACTTC.

The chain's CDR3 is CASSVGAGGRFSGANVLTF. The CDR3 DNA follows: TGTGCCAGCAGCGTAGGGGCAGGCGGACGGTTCTCTGGGGCCAACGTCCTGACTTTC. The V call is TRBV11-2, the J call TRBJ2-6; D possibly corresponds to TRBD1 (5 bases). The V gene lost 5 bases and the J gene lost 0 bases, with 20 bases spanning the gap. Looked up from germline, CDR1 is SGHAT and CDR2 is FQNNGV. The CDR3 totals 19 residues.

The sample holds a few counts of this clonotype. The chain combines TRBV27 with TRBJ2-5; D not resolved. Germline-derived CDR1 and CDR2 are MNHEY and SMNVEV (reference sequence). The CDR3 extends over 13 amino acids. Trimming removed 4 bases from V and 5 bases from J, with 11 bases in between. CDR3 protein: CASSSADEETQYF. Here the CDR3 DNA reads TGTGCCAGCAGTTCGGCGGACGAGGAGACCCAGTACTTC.

This clonotype was counted a few times. The genes are TRBV6-2 or TRBV6-3 and TRBJ2-7; TRBD2 might be the D (5 bases). From germline, CDR1 is MNHEY and CDR2 SVGEGT. Trimming removed 8 bases from V and 3 bases from J, with 17 bases in between. This CDR3 comprises 14 residues. In nucleotides, the CDR3 is TGTGCCAGCGAGGGATTCGCAGGAGGCTACGAGCAGTACTTC. As protein: CASEGFAGGYEQYF.

This clonotype was detected ten times or more. The chain has TRBV5-1 and TRBJ1-1, with D maybe TRBD1 (5 bases). Looked up from germline, CDR1 is SGHRS and CDR2 is YFSETQ. The V end lost 1 base, the J end lost 3 bases, and 13 bases lay between the germline ends. The CDR3 contains 15 residues. The CDR3 DNA sequence: TGCGCCAGCAGCTTGAAAGTCCGGGGGGACACTGAAGCTTTCTTT. Amino acids: CASSLKVRGDTEAFF.

This clonotype has more than one count but fewer than ten. V is TRBV28 and J is TRBJ2-6; D call uncertain. CDR1 is MDHEN, CDR2 SYDVKM, per germline. Trimming took off 3 bases at V and 1 base at J, with 4 bases between the two ends. This CDR3 spans 14 amino acids. The CDR3 protein is CASSFPSGANVLTF. The CDR3 region has the DNA TGTGCCAGCAGTTTCCCTTCTGGGGCCAACGTCCTGACTTTC.

This clonotype was observed a few times. The chain couples TRBV7-2 to TRBJ1-6, with a possible D match to TRBD1 (6 bases). CDR1 is SGHTA, CDR2 FQGNSA, per germline. Trimming took off 5 bases at V and 6 bases at J, with 14 bases between the two ends. The CDR3 is 15 amino acids. The CDR3 sequence is CASSVKPGANSPLHF. CDR3 sequence (DNA): TGTGCCAGCAGCGTCAAACCGGGGGCTAATTCACCCCTCCACTTT.

This clonotype has just a few counts. The V call is TRBV10-3, the J call TRBJ2-1; 8 nucleotides line up with TRBD1. CDR3 length: 16 residues. Germline V gene lookup returns CDR1 ENHRY and CDR2 SYGVKD. V lost 3 bases and J lost 5; bases outside the gene matches: 9. CDR3 coding DNA: TGTGCCATCAGTGACTACAACAGGGGGAAGGACAATGAGCAGTTCTTC. Translating it yields CAISDYNRGKDNEQFF.

This clonotype came up a few times. The genes are TRBV25-1 and TRBJ2-5; D is unresolved. Germline loops: CDR1 MGHDK, CDR2 SYGVNS. Trimming took 10 bases from V and 7 from J, leaving 13 bases between them. The CDR3 has 11 residues. The CDR3 protein is CATKAGWTQYF. CDR3 in DNA: TGTGCCACCAAGGCAGGCTGGACCCAGTACTTC.

Comment on this clonotype: This may arise from a read error, as a much more abundant clone is one base away. The chain carries TRBV6-2 or TRBV6-3 and TRBJ1-5; tentative D call: TRBD1 (5 bases). CDR1 MNHEY and CDR2 SVGEGT come from the germline V gene. The length of the CDR3 is 20 residues. This chain's CDR3 is CASSYTNQLQDVYSNQLQHF. The DNA of the CDR3 is TGTGCCAGCAGTTACACTAACCAATTACAGGACGTCTATAGCAATCAGCTCCAGCATTTT.

This clonotype has ten or more counts. The gene calls are TRBV12-3 or TRBV12-4 and TRBJ2-7; 9 positions match TRBD1. The CDR3 covers 14 residues. J gave up 5 bases and V 5 bases, and 7 bases lay outside the gene matches. CDR3 nucleotides: TGTGCCAGCAGTCCGGGACAGGGAGTGAACGAGCAGTACTTC. Translating it yields CASSPGQGVNEQYF.

A few counts support this clonotype. The chain has TRBV5-5 and TRBJ1-3; possibly TRBD1 for D (5 bases). Germline V lookup: CDR1 SGHKS, CDR2 YYEKEE (reference sequence). CDR3 size: 14 residues. The V end lost 3 bases, the J end lost 3 bases, and 10 bases lay between the germline ends. This CDR3 is CASSWEGLGNTIYF. CDR3 DNA: TGTGCCAGCAGCTGGGAGGGGCTTGGAAACACCATATATTTT.

This clonotype was observed a few times. The chain employs TRBV6-5 and TRBJ1-1; unclear D gene. V gave up 2 bases and J gave up 5 bases, with 12 bases separating them. Germline-derived CDR1 and CDR2 are MNHEY and SVGAGI. This CDR3 region has 14 residues. The CDR3 nucleotides read TGTGCCAGCAGTTACGGAGCCTATGATACTGAAGCTTTCTTT. Residues: CASSYGAYDTEAFF.

This clonotype was recorded many times. The rearrangement uses TRBV20-1 and TRBJ2-5, with D perhaps TRBD1 or TRBD2 (5 bases each). Trimming took 3 bases from V and 1 from J, leaving 9 bases between them. In germline, CDR1 is DFQATT, CDR2 SNEGSKA (reference sequence). There are 13 residues in the CDR3. The CDR3 nucleotides are TGCAGTGCTAGTCGGGACGGCCAAGAGACCCAGTACTTC. This codes for CSASRDGQETQYF.

This clonotype was detected a few times. V usage is TRBV3-1 and J usage is TRBJ2-2; D gene ambiguous. The CDR3 is 13 residues long. The V end lost 2 bases, the J end lost 5 bases, and 6 bases lay between the germline ends. Germline V gene lookup returns CDR1 LGHDT and CDR2 YNNKEL (reference sequence). In DNA form, the CDR3 reads TGTGCCAGCAGCCAATTAAGTACCGGGGAGCTGTTTTTT. Its protein is CASSQLSTGELFF.

In this sample, this clonotype turned up many times. The CDR3 DNA follows: TGCAGCGTTGGCGGACCCCGGATGGATACGCAGTATTTT. Protein product: CSVGGPRMDTQYF. V gene TRBV29-1 combines with J gene TRBJ2-3; no reliable D call. Per germline, CDR1 SQVTM and CDR2 ANQGSEA. V lost 4 bases and J lost 6, with 14 bases in between. This CDR3 has 13 residues.